These T cell receptor beta chains were read from a single sample in a study of Ad26.COV2.S vaccination and SARS-CoV-2 variants. Assay: immunoSEQ multiplex PCR; the TCRdb copy retains only in-frame clones and omits some. The top ten clones hold 1.7% of a sample with about 460,000 clones, about 89% of them seen once. Here the sequenced sample was peripheral blood, taken in a trial of Ad26.COV2.S vaccine versus placebo. These receptors were obtained from a person aged 18-65 years who received the Ad26.COV2.S COVID-19 vaccine or a placebo. Both conserved end residues are part of each CDR3. A D gene is named only where the DNA matches it firmly. Clone size is stated in some rows and not others, as once, few, many or a class when expanded.

J	length	V	size	D	DNA	CDR3
TRBJ2-6	14	TRBV6-2/TRBV6-3	-	-	TGTGCCAGCAGTCCCGGGGACAGGGCCAACGTCCTGACTTTC	CASSPGDRANVLTF
TRBJ2-1	12	TRBV4-2	-	-	TGTGCCAGCAGCCCCCCCAACAATGAGCAGTTCTTC	CASSPPNNEQFF
TRBJ2-5	17	TRBV3-1/TRBV3-2	once	TRBD2	TGTGCCAGCAGCCAAGCGAGGCGCGGGACTAGCCAAGAGACCCAGTACTTC	CASSQARRGTSQETQYF
TRBJ2-5	16	TRBV19	-	-	TGTGCCAGTAGTATAAAGGGCGGACTACTCCAAGAGACCCAGTACTTC	CASSIKGGLLQETQYF
TRBJ2-4	15	TRBV27	-	TRBD1	TGTGCCAGCAGCCGGACAGGCCTAGCCAAAAACATTCAGTACTTC	CASSRTGLAKNIQYF
TRBJ1-4	14	TRBV10-3	-	TRBD1	TGTGCCATCAGTGAACAGGGGACTAATGAAAAACTGTTTTTT	CAISEQGTNEKLFF
TRBJ2-1	9	TRBV5-8	-	-	TGTGTCTCAGGGCTTAGACGGTTCTTC	CVSGLRRFF
TRBJ1-1	16	TRBV6-5	-	-	TGTGCCAGCAGTTACTCCCTAGTGTCCAGCGGCACTGAAGCTTTCTTT	CASSYSLVSSGTEAFF
TRBJ1-6	18	TRBV28	-	-	TGTGCCAGCAAAAGACGGCGAACAGGGATAGGGAGAAATTCACCCCTCCACTTT	CASKRRRTGIGRNSPLHF
TRBJ2-2	14	TRBV2	-	-	TGTGCCAGCGGCAAGGCGGGGAACACCGGGGAGCTGTTTTTT	CASGKAGNTGELFF
TRBJ2-7	16	TRBV6-6	-	TRBD1	TGTGCCAGCAGTCCCGGAGCCGGGACAGGGGACCACGAGCAGTACTTC	CASSPGAGTGDHEQYF
TRBJ2-1	15	TRBV7-9	-	-	TGTGCCAGCAGCTTAGCGGACAAGACCTACAATGAGCAGTTCTTC	CASSLADKTYNEQFF
TRBJ2-5	15	TRBV19	-	TRBD2	TGTGCCAGTAGTACGGGACTAGCGGTACAAGAGACCCAGTACTTC	CASSTGLAVQETQYF
TRBJ1-4	15	TRBV27	-	-	TGTGCCAGCAGTCCGGGGCCCGAGATTAGGGAAAAACTGTTTTTT	CASSPGPEIREKLFF
TRBJ2-3	15	TRBV6-6	-	TRBD2	TGTGCCAGCAGTTACTGGGGGGGGAGCACAGATACGCAGTATTTT	CASSYWGGSTDTQYF
TRBJ2-1	14	TRBV7-9	once	TRBD1	TGTGCCGTTACCGACCGGACAGGGCGCAATGAGCAGTTCTTC	CAVTDRTGRNEQFF
TRBJ1-2	15	TRBV5-1	-	TRBD1	TGCGCCAGCAGCTTTGACCAGGGGGAGGGCTATGGCTACACCTTC	CASSFDQGEGYGYTF
TRBJ1-3	16	TRBV5-1	-	-	TGCGCCAGCAGCTTGGTGGGCAGGAGATATGGAAACACCATATATTTT	CASSLVGRRYGNTIYF
TRBJ2-2	17	TRBV7-9	-	TRBD2	TGTGCCTCCGCTGGGAGGACTAGCGGAGCGAACACCGGGGAGCTGTTTTTT	CASAGRTSGANTGELFF
TRBJ1-5	15	TRBV6-2/TRBV6-3	-	-	TGTGCCAGCAGTTACTCCCAGGGTAGCTATCAGCCCCAGCATTTT	CASSYSQGSYQPQHF
TRBJ1-2	14	TRBV21-1	-	-	TGTGCCAGCAGCAAAGGGTCAGGCAGGGGTGGCTACACCTTC	CASSKGSGRGGYTF
TRBJ1-4	16	TRBV27	-	-	TGTGCCAGCAACCATCAGGGACACAGCGCTAATGAAAAACTGTTTTTT	CASNHQGHSANEKLFF
TRBJ1-1	13	TRBV5-1	-	-	TGCGCCAGCAGCGCGGGCCGCGACACTGAAGCTTTCTTT	CASSAGRDTEAFF
TRBJ2-2	16	TRBV5-6	-	-	TGTGCCAGCAGCTTTCCCGGGACACTTAACACCGGGGAGCTGTTTTTT	CASSFPGTLNTGELFF
TRBJ2-1	17	TRBV6-1	-	TRBD2	TGTGCCAGCAGTGGCCCCTTAGCGGGAGGAACCTACAATGAGCAGTTCTTC	CASSGPLAGGTYNEQFF
TRBJ1-3	16	TRBV30	-	-	TGTGCCTGGAGTACCTCCGGACAGCGCTCTGGAAACACCATATATTTT	CAWSTSGQRSGNTIYF
TRBJ2-3	17	TRBV28	-	TRBD2	TGTGCCAGCACCAATTACGCGGCTAGCGGGAGAAGAGATACGCAGTATTTT	CASTNYAASGRRDTQYF
TRBJ2-5	12	TRBV18	-	-	TGTGCCAGCTCAAAACAGCAAGAGACCCAGTACTTC	CASSKQQETQYF